This is a list of T cell receptor beta chains from one sample in a study of CD8+ T cells in alopecia areata. Profiled with immunoSEQ multiplex PCR; TCRdb holds only in-frame clones, not every one. The table records tens of thousands of clones, roughly 80% of them present only once. The sequencing input was NKG2D-low CD8+ T cells sorted from blood. The receptors were gathered from a human donor with alopecia areata. Each CDR3 is given with its conserved first and last residue. D genes are given only for firm matches.

D	J	V	CDR3
.	TRBJ2-7	TRBV14	CASSFRDENYEQYF
TRBD1	TRBJ2-2	TRBV29-1	CSVEGWTGANTGELFF
.	TRBJ1-2	TRBV4-1	CASSGRRNGYTF
TRBD2	TRBJ2-5	TRBV25-1	CASSESGGWETQYF
.	TRBJ2-1	TRBV29-1	CSVETVQGQFF
.	TRBJ2-7	TRBV14	CASSPGPSSYEQYF
.	TRBJ1-1	TRBV29-1	CSGLGRMNTEAFF
.	TRBJ2-5	TRBV7-9	CASSPPYF
.	TRBJ2-4	TRBV28	CASSVTGMEGLNIQYF
.	TRBJ2-7	TRBV29-1	CSGVLGYEQYF
.	TRBJ1-1	TRBV4-3	CASSQDRTIYTEAFF
TRBD1	TRBJ1-2	TRBV29-1	CSVGDLGTGKAYGYTF
TRBD1	TRBJ2-7	TRBV6-5	CASSGDSINEQYF
.	TRBJ2-1	TRBV7-6	CASSPQRGANEQFF
TRBD1	TRBJ1-4	TRBV28	CASSSRTGKGSNEKLFF
.	TRBJ2-3	TRBV6-4	CASSPRDSTDTQYF
TRBD1	TRBJ2-2	TRBV28	CASRGDREIGELFF
.	TRBJ1-2	TRBV4-2	CASSHTLPRDTGGYTF
.	TRBJ2-5	TRBV5-1	CASSSPGGETQYF
.	TRBJ2-7	TRBV23-1	CASSQSILWGAEQYF
TRBD2	TRBJ2-1	TRBV7-9	CASSFPTSGGFGEQFF
TRBD2	TRBJ2-3	TRBV6-4	CASSETGGSPDTQYF
TRBD2	TRBJ2-3	TRBV6-1	CASSDERGNTDTQYF
TRBD1	TRBJ2-5	TRBV14	CASSQDKRGLETQYF
.	TRBJ2-1	TRBV29-1	CSATGINEQFF
.	TRBJ2-7	TRBV27	CASSPGDYEQYF
TRBD1	TRBJ2-5	TRBV9	CASSVAGGHLETQYF
.	TRBJ2-7	TRBV7-9	CASSVSPYEQYF